This TCR beta chain is drawn from a study of CD8+CD57+ T cells in acquired aplastic anemia. About the research overall: The study obtained an average of approximately 3 ug of DNA from sorted CD4+ and CD8+ cells. Some 10 million reads were obtained on average for healthy donor CD4+ cells. Notes on the study in general: Both patients and controls carried the same twenty-nine CD8+ CDR3 sequences.

As for this clonotype: Its target is unknown.

CDR1 SQVTM and CDR2 ANQGSEA come from the germline V gene. With 6 bases removed from V and 4 bases from J, the gap between germline ends came to 9 bases. CDR3 length: 11 amino acids. TCR beta VDJ and CDR3 were profiled, and genomic DNA was the template. TCRdb re-derived calls from the reads in MiXCR, one entry per CDR3 protein. The sample has some 220,000 distinct CDR3 sequences; about a third are singletons. The rearrangement joins TRBV29-1 to TRBJ1-1, with unresolved D. Source material: sorted CD4+, CD8+, or CD8+CD57+ T cells (not recorded which) from PBMCs. The receptor was isolated from a human donor in good health, serving as a control. In DNA, the CDR3 is TGCAGCGTAAGGGCAGGCACTGAAGCTTTCTTT. Translated: CSVRAGTEAFF.